The next 5 T cell receptor beta chains were all read from a single sample in a study of blood T cell repertoires in COVID-19. Only in-frame clones appear in the TCRdb table, and some are missing; sequencing was by immunoSEQ multiplex PCR. The sample holds approximately 300,000 clones; around 91% are singletons and the top ten take 3.5% to 5%. Sequencing input: PBMCs or T cells enriched from blood (not recorded which). Receptors were obtained from a young woman with acute COVID-19.

The chain employs TRBV20-1 and TRBJ1-5; D may be TRBD1 (5 bases). The CDR3 has 18 amino acids. V lost 3 bases and J lost 1, with 22 bases in between. Germline lookup yields CDR1 DFQATT and CDR2 SNEGSKA (reference sequence). CDR3 amino acids: CSASPLGTYGGSNQPQHF. The CDR3, as DNA: TGCAGTGCTAGTCCCCTCGGGACTTATGGCGGGAGCAATCAGCCCCAGCATTTT.

This chain joins TRBV11-2 and TRBJ2-7; 8 nucleotides agree with TRBD2. The germline CDR1 and CDR2 sequences are SGHAT and FQNNGV. The CDR3 loop spans 13 amino acids. J was trimmed by 6 bases and V by 1 base; bases with no gene match: 2. This CDR3 is CASSLVTSGEQYF. CDR3 sequence (DNA): TGTGCCAGCAGCTTAGTTACTAGCGGCGAGCAGTACTTC.

The rearrangement uses TRBV11-3 and TRBJ1-1, with a weak D call TRBD1 (6 bases). CDR1 is SGHNT, CDR2 YENEEA, per germline. The CDR3 is 12 residues long. V was pared by 5 bases and J by 6 bases, with 10 bases between. CDR3 protein: CASSRDTPEAFF. In nucleotides, the CDR3 is TGTGCCAGCAGCCGGGACACCCCTGAAGCTTTCTTT.

The genes are TRBV5-1 and TRBJ2-7, with TRBD2 matching 15 bases. The V and J ends lost 3 bases and 1 base, in that order; junction bases with no gene match: 8. In germline, CDR1 is SGHRS, CDR2 YFSETQ. The CDR3 spans 18 residues. CDR3: CASSSGLAGGFTSYEQYF. The CDR3, as DNA: TGCGCCAGCAGCTCGGGACTAGCGGGAGGCTTTACATCCTACGAGCAGTACTTC.

This chain uses TRBV19 with TRBJ1-5; 8 bases fit TRBD1. The J segment lost 8 bases and the V segment lost 0 bases, leaving 9 bases of the junction unmatched. The CDR3 runs to 16 residues. Germline values: CDR1 LNHDA, CDR2 SQIVND (reference sequence). The CDR3 sequence is CASSIDRRQGAKPQHF. CDR3 nucleotide sequence: TGTGCCAGTAGTATAGATCGAAGGCAGGGGGCGAAGCCCCAGCATTTT.